This TCR beta chain stems from a study of T cells in Graves' hyperthyroidism and ophthalmopathy. In the study overall: The blood sample was taken at first diagnosis, before treatment began.

V shed 2 bases and J 5 bases; nucleotides not matched to a gene: 6. Germline CDR1 is SEHNR and CDR2 is FQNEAQ (reference sequence). CDR3 size: 17 residues. It was RNA transcripts that yielded the amplified TCR beta CDR3 regions. In the first-round RT-PCR of the TCR CDR3, the HTBI primer set was used. Using its own MiXCR run on the multiplex PCR reads, TCRdb lists one record per CDR3 protein. This table has almost 600,000 distinct CDR3 sequences, about 14% appearing once. Patients aged 18 to 65 with hyperthyroidism were newly diagnosed, with duration under 2 months. The diagnostic basis comprised clinical symptoms, serum thyroxine and TRAb, thyroid ultrasound and orbital computed tomography.

This chain links TRBV7-9 with TRBJ2-1, with 13 positions matching TRBD2. The source material was blood. This receptor was identified in a woman in her twenties or thirties with Graves' hyperthyroidism that later progressed to Graves' ophthalmopathy. CDR3 coding DNA: TGTGCCAGCAGCTTACCAAGACTAGCGGGAGGCAACAATGAGCAGTTCTTC. It yields the protein CASSLPRLAGGNNEQFF.